The clone carrying this T cell receptor (beta chain) was recorded only once. The source of the sample is a study of blood T cell repertoires in COVID-19. Study information: The origin of the acute and convalescent COVID-19 samples was the United States, Italy and Spain.

In the original analysis: Scientists estimated how many nucleated cells there were by amplifying reference gene primers. Clones were read by immunoSEQ multiplex PCR, and TCRdb kept only the in-frame ones, dropping some. V and J calls and clone size are copied from that table; D and trimming were computed from the DNA. The sample lists 270,000 or so clones, roughly 89% occurring once. The CDR3 consists of 15 residues. The germline V and J ends were trimmed by 0 bases and 4 bases, with 12 bases remaining between them. In germline, CDR1 is MNHNS, CDR2 SASEGT. The sample consisted of peripheral blood. This clonotype was sampled from a woman in her 30s with active or convalescent COVID-19. The chain has TRBV6-1 and TRBJ1-2, with a tentative D call TRBD1 (5 bases). The CDR3: CASSEARQGIYGYTF. CDR3 nucleotides: TGTGCCAGCAGTGAAGCGCGGCAGGGTATCTATGGCTACACCTTC.